Listed below are T cell receptor beta chains from one sample, sequenced in a study of T cell repertoires in cytomegalovirus infection. MiXCR, applied by TCRdb to the reads, yields one record per CDR3 protein. Seen here are roughly 310,000 distinct CDR3 sequences, about 29% observed once, and the top ten hold 20%. No cognate antigen is known for these TCRs. The source material was cultured PBMCs, sampled from culture after CMV antigen stimulation. The receptors come from a human donor in good health (CMV status not recorded). Some clones in this sample may be carry-over from other donors' samples. CDR3s include the opening cysteine and the closing phenylalanine or tryptophan. A D gene is named only where the DNA matches it firmly. Where a row states a size, it is once, few, many or the class of an expanded clone; other rows omit it.

TRBD2,TRBJ2-1,-,TRBV19,CASSMEAGAYNEQFF,TGTGCCAGTAGTATGGAAGCGGGAGCTTACAATGAGCAGTTCTTC
-,TRBJ2-6,few,TRBV28,CASSLGVGSGANVLTF,TGTGCCAGCAGTTTAGGAGTCGGCTCTGGGGCCAACGTCCTGACTTTC
TRBD1,TRBJ1-1,-,TRBV27,CASSLTRQGAAFF,TGTGCCAGCAGTTTAACCCGACAGGGAGCGGCTTTCTTT
-,TRBJ2-3,-,TRBV14,CASSQDSYRTAENTDTQYF,TGTGCCAGCAGCCAAGACTCATATCGGACAGCTGAAAACACAGATACGCAGTATTTT
-,TRBJ2-1,-,TRBV20-1,CSAPLSTSDEQFF,TGCAGTGCTCCACTCTCTACTAGTGATGAGCAGTTCTTC
-,TRBJ2-7,few,TRBV12-3/TRBV12-4,CASSLEVAVNYEQYF,TGTGCCAGCAGTTTAGAGGTAGCGGTGAACTACGAGCAGTACTTC
-,TRBJ2-1,-,TRBV27,CASSFRRNNEQFF,TGTGCCAGCAGTTTTCGGCGGAACAATGAGCAGTTCTTC
TRBD2,TRBJ2-5,few,TRBV20-1,CSAIGNQRLAGAPQYF,TGCAGTGCTATAGGGAACCAAAGACTAGCGGGGGCTCCCCAGTACTTC
TRBD1,TRBJ2-5,-,TRBV19,CASDPTGAQETQYF,TGTGCCAGTGACCCCACAGGGGCCCAAGAGACCCAGTACTTC
-,TRBJ1-1,-,TRBV5-4,CASSFVGMNTEAFF,TGTGCCAGCAGCTTCGTCGGAATGAACACTGAAGCTTTCTTT
-,TRBJ1-1,few,TRBV11-2,CASSFEPFLNTEAFF,TGTGCCAGCAGCTTCGAACCCTTCCTGAACACTGAAGCTTTCTTT
-,TRBJ2-1,-,TRBV20-1,CSAELVPNEQFF,TGCAGTGCTGAGCTAGTCCCCAATGAGCAGTTCTTC
-,TRBJ2-7,few,TRBV7-6,CASSPRPYYEQYF,TGTGCCAGCAGCCCGAGACCTTATTACGAGCAGTACTTC
-,TRBJ2-3,many,TRBV7-2,CASSLEFTDTQYF,TGTGCCAGCAGCTTAGAGTTCACAGATACGCAGTATTTT
-,TRBJ2-2,once,TRBV12-3/TRBV12-4,CASLVGRLGGNTGELFF,TGTGCCAGCTTGGTGGGTCGGTTAGGCGGGAACACCGGGGAGCTGTTTTTT
-,TRBJ1-1,few,TRBV12-3/TRBV12-4,CASSPFTGANTEAFF,TGTGCCAGCAGTCCCTTTACTGGGGCGAACACTGAAGCTTTCTTT
TRBD2,TRBJ2-4,-,TRBV2,CASSSGRSAKNIQYF,TGTGCCAGCAGTAGCGGGAGGTCGGCCAAAAACATTCAGTACTTC
-,TRBJ2-2,few,TRBV2,CASTPRGAGELFF,TGTGCCAGCACCCCCCGGGGCGCCGGGGAGCTGTTTTTT
-,TRBJ1-4,-,TRBV7-9,CASSSGRQEGEKLFF,TGTGCCAGCAGCTCCGGTCGACAGGAGGGTGAAAAACTGTTTTTT
-,TRBJ1-4,-,TRBV7-9,CASSLKGQRNEKLFF,TGTGCCAGCAGCTTAAAGGGCCAGCGGAATGAAAAACTGTTTTTT
-,TRBJ1-5,many,TRBV10-3,CAISDGGAEGQPQHF,TGTGCCATCAGTGACGGTGGGGCAGAGGGTCAGCCCCAGCATTTT
-,TRBJ2-3,-,TRBV5-5,CASSVGTRDTQYF,TGTGCCAGCAGCGTGGGGACTCGCGATACGCAGTATTTT